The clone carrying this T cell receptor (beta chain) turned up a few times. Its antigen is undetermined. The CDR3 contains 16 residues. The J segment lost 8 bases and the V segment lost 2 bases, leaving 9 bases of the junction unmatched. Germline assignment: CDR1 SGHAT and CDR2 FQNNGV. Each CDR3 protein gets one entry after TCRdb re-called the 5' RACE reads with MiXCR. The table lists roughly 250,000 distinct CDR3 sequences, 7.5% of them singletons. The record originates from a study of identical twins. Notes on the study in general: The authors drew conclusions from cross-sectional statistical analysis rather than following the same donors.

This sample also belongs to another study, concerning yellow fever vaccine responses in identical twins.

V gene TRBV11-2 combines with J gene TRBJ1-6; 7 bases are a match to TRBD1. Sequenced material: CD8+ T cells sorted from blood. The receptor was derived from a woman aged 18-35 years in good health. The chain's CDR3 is CASSLTHRGGDSPLHF. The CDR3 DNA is TGTGCCAGCAGCTTAACCCACAGGGGCGGCGATTCACCCCTCCACTTT.